The text below deals with one TCR beta chain. The antigen is not known. By flow cytometry, patients selected for sequencing had shown an expansion of CD8+CD57+ cells. TCR beta VDJ and CDR3 profiles were obtained from a genomic DNA template. TCRdb recomputed calls from the reads with MiXCR, one row per CDR3 protein. The sample includes under 500,000 distinct CDR3 sequences, around 32% of them seen just once. This record comes from a study of CD8+CD57+ T cells in acquired aplastic anemia. Study-wide points: Under 35 was the count of CD8+ CDR3 sequences that patients shared with controls.

The sample consisted of sorted CD4+, CD8+, or CD8+CD57+ T cells (not recorded which) from PBMCs. The TCR originated in a human donor with aplastic anemia.

DNA for the CDR3: TGTGCCATCACAGGGAACAATGAGCAGTTCTTC. Protein sequence: CAITGNNEQFF. V gene TRBV12-3 or TRBV12-4 combines with J gene TRBJ2-1, with a weak D call TRBD1 (6 bases). V lost 10 bases and J lost 5, with 9 bases in between. There are 11 residues in the CDR3.